A single sample is the source of the 2 T cell receptor beta chains below, sequenced in a study of blood T cell repertoires in COVID-19. Sequencing used immunoSEQ multiplex PCR; TCRdb keeps in-frame clones, though not all of them. Counted here are hundreds of thousands of clones, more than 80% occurring once; the ten biggest clones make up 6.5% to 9.5%. Sequencing was performed on peripheral blood. Receptors were obtained from a woman aged 80 or over with COVID-19, enrolled during active disease.

This rearrangement joins TRBV11-2 to TRBJ1-3; no reliable D call. Trimming removed 6 bases at V and 11 bases at J, with 20 bases between. Germline loops: CDR1 SGHAT, CDR2 FQNNGV. CDR3 size: 14 residues. CDR3: CASRLDTLLGAIYF. DNA of the CDR3: TGTGCCAGCAGACTTGACACCCTTCTCGGTGCCATATATTTT.

This chain links TRBV27 with TRBJ1-4; perhaps TRBD1 as D (6 bases). Trimming left V 5 bases short and J 0 bases short, with 13 bases between. CDR1 is MNHEY, CDR2 SMNVEV, per germline (reference sequence). The CDR3 is 16 residues long. The CDR3 DNA follows: TGTGCCAGCAGTCCACCACAGGGCCCAACTAATGAAAAACTGTTTTTT. It specifies CASSPPQGPTNEKLFF.